This T cell receptor beta chain is drawn from a study of blood T cells in healthy people across ages. CDR1 is MNHEY, CDR2 SMNVEV, per germline (reference sequence). V shed 6 bases, J shed 3 bases, and the junction held 9 bases outside the gene matches. The CDR3 spans 16 residues. It was with a sample-barcoded 5' primer and a J-beta primer mix that a second PCR of about 6 to 12 cycles was run. TCRdb re-called the 5' RACE reads through MiXCR, storing one row per CDR3 protein. This sample has hundreds of thousands of distinct CDR3 sequences, with 40% to 50% found just once. This clonotype was seen more than once but under ten times.

This clonotype was obtained from a man older than 75 in good health. Sequencing was carried out using blood. The chain combines TRBV27 with TRBJ2-7; 12 bases are shared with TRBD2. The CDR3 is CASSKRRTSGDYEQYF. CDR3 sequence (DNA): TGTGCCAGCAGCAAACGGCGGACTAGCGGGGACTACGAGCAGTACTTC.